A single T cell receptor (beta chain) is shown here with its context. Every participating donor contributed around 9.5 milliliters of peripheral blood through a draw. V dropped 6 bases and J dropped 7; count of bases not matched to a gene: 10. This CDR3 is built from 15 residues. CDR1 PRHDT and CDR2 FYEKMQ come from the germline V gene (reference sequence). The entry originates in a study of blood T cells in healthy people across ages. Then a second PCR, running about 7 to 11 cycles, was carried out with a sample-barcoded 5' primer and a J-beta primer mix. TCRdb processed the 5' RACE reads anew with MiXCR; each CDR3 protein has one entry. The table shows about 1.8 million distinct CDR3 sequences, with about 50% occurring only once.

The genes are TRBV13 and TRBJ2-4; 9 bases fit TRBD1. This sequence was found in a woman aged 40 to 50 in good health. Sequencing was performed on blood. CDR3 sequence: CASSGTGGEENIQYF. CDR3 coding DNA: TGTGCCAGCAGTGGCACAGGGGGCGAGGAGAACATTCAGTACTTC.